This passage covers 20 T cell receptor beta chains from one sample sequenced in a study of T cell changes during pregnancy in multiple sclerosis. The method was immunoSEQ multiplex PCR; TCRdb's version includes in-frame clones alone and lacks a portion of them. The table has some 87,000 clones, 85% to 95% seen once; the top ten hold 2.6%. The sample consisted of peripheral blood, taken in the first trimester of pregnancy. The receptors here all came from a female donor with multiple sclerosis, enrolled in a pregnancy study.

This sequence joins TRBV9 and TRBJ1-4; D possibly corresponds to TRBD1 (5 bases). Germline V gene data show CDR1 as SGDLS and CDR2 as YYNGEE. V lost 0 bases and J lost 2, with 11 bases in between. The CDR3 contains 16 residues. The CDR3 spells CASSVDLGGTNEKLFF. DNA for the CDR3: TGTGCCAGCAGCGTAGATCTGGGGGGGACTAATGAAAAACTGTTTTTT.

The CDR3 here is CASSLGGFYEQYF. In DNA form, the CDR3 reads TGTGCCAGCAGTTTAGGGGGGTTCTACGAGCAGTACTTC. The genes are TRBV28 and TRBJ2-7; a possible D gene is TRBD2 (6 bases). The CDR3 length is 13 residues. Germline CDR1 and CDR2: MDHEN and SYDVKM. With 2 bases removed from V and 3 bases from J, the gap between germline ends came to 8 bases.

CDR3 nucleotides: TGTGCCAGCATGCCCGGGGGGGGCGACGAGCAGTACTTC. Translated: CASMPGGGDEQYF. V and J are TRBV7-6 and TRBJ2-7; 8 nucleotides line up with TRBD2. The V gene end was trimmed by 7 bases and the J gene end by 5 bases; junction bases not matched to a gene: 7. Germline values: CDR1 SGHVS, CDR2 FNYEAQ. The CDR3 is made up of 13 amino acids.

CDR3 sequence reads: CASSRQGGTEAFF. The CDR3 DNA reads as TGTGCCAGCAGCCGACAGGGAGGCACTGAAGCTTTCTTT. The V gene is TRBV13, the J gene TRBJ1-1; 7 bases map to TRBD1. CDR1 is PRHDT, CDR2 FYEKMQ, per germline (reference sequence). V shed 5 bases, J shed 4 bases, and the junction held 4 bases outside the gene matches. The CDR3 totals 13 residues.

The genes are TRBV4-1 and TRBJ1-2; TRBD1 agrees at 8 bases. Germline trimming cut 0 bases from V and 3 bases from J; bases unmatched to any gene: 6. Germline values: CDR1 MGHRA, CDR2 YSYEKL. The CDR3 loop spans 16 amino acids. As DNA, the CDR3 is TGCGCCAGCAGCCAAGATCCCCAGACAGGGGACTATGGCTACACCTTC. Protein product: CASSQDPQTGDYGYTF.

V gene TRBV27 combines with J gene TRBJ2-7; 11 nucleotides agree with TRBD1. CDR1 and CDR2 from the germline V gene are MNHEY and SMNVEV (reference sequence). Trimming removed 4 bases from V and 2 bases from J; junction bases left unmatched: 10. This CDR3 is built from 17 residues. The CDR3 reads CASSSGQGAAIPYEQYF. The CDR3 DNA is TGTGCCAGCAGTTCCGGACAGGGGGCGGCGATACCCTACGAGCAGTACTTC.

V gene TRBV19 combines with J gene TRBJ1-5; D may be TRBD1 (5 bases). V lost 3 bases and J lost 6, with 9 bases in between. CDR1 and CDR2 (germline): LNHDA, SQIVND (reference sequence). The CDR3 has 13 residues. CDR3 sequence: CASSMEGSQPQHF. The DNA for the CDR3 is TGTGCCAGTAGTATGGAGGGGAGTCAGCCCCAGCATTTT. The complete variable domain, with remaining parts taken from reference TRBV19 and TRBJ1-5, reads DGGITQSPKYLFRKEGQNVTLSCEQNLNHDAMYWYRQDPGQGLRLIYYSQIVNDFQKGDIAEGYSVSREKKESFPLTVTSAQKNPTAFYLCASSMEGSQPQHFGDGTRLSIL.

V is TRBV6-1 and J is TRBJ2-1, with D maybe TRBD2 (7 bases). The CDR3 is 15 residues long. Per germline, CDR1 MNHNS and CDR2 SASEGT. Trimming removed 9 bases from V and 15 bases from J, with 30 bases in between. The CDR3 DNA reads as TGTGCCAGTCAAGGGGGGGGGACTTTTACAATGAGTTTGTTCTTC. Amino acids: CASQGGGTFTMSLFF.

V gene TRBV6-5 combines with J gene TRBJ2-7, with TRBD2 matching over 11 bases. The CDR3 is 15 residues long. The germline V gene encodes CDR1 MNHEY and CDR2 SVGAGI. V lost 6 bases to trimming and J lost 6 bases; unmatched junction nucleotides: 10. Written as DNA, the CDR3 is TGTGCCAGCAGGCTTGGGACTAGCGGTGGAGTCGAGCAGTACTTC. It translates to CASRLGTSGGVEQYF.

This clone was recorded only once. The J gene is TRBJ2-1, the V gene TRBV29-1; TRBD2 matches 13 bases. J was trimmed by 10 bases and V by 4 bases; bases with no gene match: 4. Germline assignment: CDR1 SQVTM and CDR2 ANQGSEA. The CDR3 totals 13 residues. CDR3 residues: CSVGLAGGHEQFF. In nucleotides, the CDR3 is TGCAGCGTTGGACTAGCGGGAGGTCACGAGCAGTTCTTC.

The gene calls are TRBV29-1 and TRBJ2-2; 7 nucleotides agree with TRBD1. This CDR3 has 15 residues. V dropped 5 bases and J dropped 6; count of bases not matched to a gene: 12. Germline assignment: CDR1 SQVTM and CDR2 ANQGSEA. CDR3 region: CSVQGGRGGSGELFF. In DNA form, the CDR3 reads TGCAGCGTTCAAGGGGGCAGGGGCGGGTCCGGGGAGCTGTTTTTT.

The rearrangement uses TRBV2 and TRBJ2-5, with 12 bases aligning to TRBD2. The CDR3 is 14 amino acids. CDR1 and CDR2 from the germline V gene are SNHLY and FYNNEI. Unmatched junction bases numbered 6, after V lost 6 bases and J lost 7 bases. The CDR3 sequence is CASREPSGRGTQYF. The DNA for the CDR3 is TGTGCCAGCAGGGAACCTAGCGGGAGGGGGACCCAGTACTTC.

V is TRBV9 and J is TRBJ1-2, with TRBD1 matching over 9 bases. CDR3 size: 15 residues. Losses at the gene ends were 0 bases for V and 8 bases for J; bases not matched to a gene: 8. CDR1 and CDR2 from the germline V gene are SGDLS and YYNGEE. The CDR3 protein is CASSVGWGQGNGYTF. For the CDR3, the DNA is TGTGCCAGCAGCGTAGGCTGGGGACAGGGAAACGGCTACACCTTC.

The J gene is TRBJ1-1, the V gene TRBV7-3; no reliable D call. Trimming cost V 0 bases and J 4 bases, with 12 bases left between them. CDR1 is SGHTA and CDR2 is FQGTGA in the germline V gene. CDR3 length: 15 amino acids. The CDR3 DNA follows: TGTGCCAGCAGCTTAACCCGCGCGACTATCACTGAAGCTTTCTTT. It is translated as CASSLTRATITEAFF.

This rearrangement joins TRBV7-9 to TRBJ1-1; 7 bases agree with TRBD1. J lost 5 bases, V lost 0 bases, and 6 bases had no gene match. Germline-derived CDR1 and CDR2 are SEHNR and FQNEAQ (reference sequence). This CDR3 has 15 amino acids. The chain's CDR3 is CASSLAKGAGTEAFF. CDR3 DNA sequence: TGTGCCAGCAGCTTAGCGAAGGGGGCCGGGACTGAAGCTTTCTTT.

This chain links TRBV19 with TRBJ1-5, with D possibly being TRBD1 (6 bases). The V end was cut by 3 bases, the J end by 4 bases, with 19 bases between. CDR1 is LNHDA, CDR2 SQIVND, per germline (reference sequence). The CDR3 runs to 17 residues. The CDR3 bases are TGTGCCAGTAGTATGGGCCAGGGGAGCTCTTCGAATCAGCCCCAGCATTTT. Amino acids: CASSMGQGSSSNQPQHF.

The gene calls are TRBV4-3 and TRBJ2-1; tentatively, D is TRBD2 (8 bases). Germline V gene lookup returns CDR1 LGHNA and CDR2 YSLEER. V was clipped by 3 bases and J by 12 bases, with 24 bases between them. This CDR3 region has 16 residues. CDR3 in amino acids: CASSQTGGAGGGLQFF. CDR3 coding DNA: TGCGCCAGCAGCCAGACGGGAGGGGCAGGGGGGGGGCTGCAGTTCTTC.

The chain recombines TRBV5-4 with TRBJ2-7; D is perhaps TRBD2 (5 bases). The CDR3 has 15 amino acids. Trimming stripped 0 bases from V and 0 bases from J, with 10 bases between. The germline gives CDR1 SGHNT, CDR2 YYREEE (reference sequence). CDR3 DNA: TGTGCCAGCAGCTTGGTGGTGGGAGACTCCTACGAGCAGTACTTC. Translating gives CASSLVVGDSYEQYF.

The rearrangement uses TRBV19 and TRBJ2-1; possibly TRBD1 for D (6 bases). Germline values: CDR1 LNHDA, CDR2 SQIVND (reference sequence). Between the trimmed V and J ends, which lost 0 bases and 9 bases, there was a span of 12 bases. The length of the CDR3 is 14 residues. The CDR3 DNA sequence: TGTGCCAGTAGTATAGATAGCAGGGGCGGTGAGCAGTTCTTC. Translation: CASSIDSRGGEQFF.

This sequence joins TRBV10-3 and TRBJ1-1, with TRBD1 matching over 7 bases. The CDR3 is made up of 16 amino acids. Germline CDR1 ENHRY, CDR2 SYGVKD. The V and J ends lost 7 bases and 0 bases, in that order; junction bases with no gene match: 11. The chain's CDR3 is CAINPGGKRMNTEAFF. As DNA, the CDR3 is TGTGCCATCAATCCAGGGGGAAAAAGGATGAACACTGAAGCTTTCTTT.